This T cell receptor beta chain was captured in a study of T cells after yellow fever vaccination. About the research overall: Where fractions had low cell numbers, libraries were prepared from them with the SMART-Seq v4 Ultra Low Input RNA kit. Notes on the study in general: Post-booster reappearance was seen for most primary-vaccination clones (about 96% CD4, 75% to 90% CD8). By day 5 rather than day 15, the secondary response had peaked, though it was weaker. Some clonotypes, a small share, were shared between CD4 and CD8 compartments.

TCRdb used MiXCR to reprocess the 5' RACE reads, holding one entry per CDR3 protein. This table has about 49,000 distinct CDR3 sequences, 7.4% appearing once. Notes on this clonotype: Its antigen is currently unknown.

This clonotype was obtained from a man between 18 and 35 years old who received the YFV17D yellow fever vaccine. The sequences come from CD8+ T cells sorted from PBMCs, collected less than 16 days after the first yellow fever vaccination.

CDR3 residues: CASRAGVTNEQFF. Here the CDR3 DNA reads TGCGCCAGCAGGGCGGGGGTAACCAATGAGCAGTTCTTC. The chain links TRBV5-1 to TRBJ2-1; TRBD2 matches 7 bases. Germline V gene lookup returns CDR1 SGHRS and CDR2 YFSETQ. Trimming at V came to 5 bases and at J to 6 bases, leaving 5 bases not matched to a gene. The CDR3 contains 13 residues.